This T cell receptor beta chain was obtained from a study of beta chain features in type 1 diabetes. Findings of the study overall: TCRB CDR3 length was moderately but significantly reduced in all four CD4+ subsets of Type 1 diabetes patients.

Losses at the gene ends were 5 bases for V and 7 bases for J; bases not matched to a gene: 12. Germline V gives CDR1 SGHAT, CDR2 FQNNGV. The length of the CDR3 is 15 residues. Expressed TCRB transcripts were sequenced after all isolated RNA was converted to cDNA. Sequenced by immunoSEQ multiplex PCR; TCRdb stores in-frame clones only, minus some. The repertoire holds about 650,000 clones, with roughly 12% as singletons. About this clone: Its antigen is not known.

The chain combines TRBV11-2 with TRBJ2-7, with TRBD2 matching 9 bases. The sample consisted of naive CD4+ T cells from blood. The receptor was derived from a man between 25 and 39 years old with type 1 diabetes. CDR3 protein: CASSPPGTSKGEQYF. Here the CDR3 DNA reads TGTGCCAGCAGCCCGCCCGGGACTAGCAAAGGAGAGCAGTACTTC. Based on the CDR3 plus reference TRBV11-2 and TRBJ2-7, the full variable domain is EAGVAQSPRYKIIEKRQSVAFWCNPISGHATLYWYQQILGQGPKLLIQFQNNGVVDDSQLPKDRFSAERLKGVDSTLKIQPAKLEDSAVYLCASSPPGTSKGEQYFGPGTRLTVT.